These 10 T cell receptor beta chains were all obtained from the same sample, sequenced in a study of spatial heterogeneity in lung cancer. TCRdb recomputed calls from the 5' RACE reads with MiXCR, one row per CDR3 protein. The sample includes more than 9,000 distinct CDR3 sequences, approximately 6.2% of them seen just once. Time point in this sample: sample taken at primary tumor resection. Unsorted samples of tumor, nontumor lung or frozen PBMC had their whole RNA sequenced. Sequencing used normal lung tissue next to the tumor, obtained at surgery. The receptors stem from a male donor with early-stage non-small cell lung cancer.

By frequency in the sample, this clonotype is medium-sized. This beta chain is an unintended read in a library built for alpha chains; its size means little. This rearrangement joins TRBV11-2 to TRBJ1-2; D possibly corresponds to TRBD1 (5 bases). The germline CDR1 and CDR2 sequences are SGHAT and FQNNGV. V gave up 1 base and J gave up 4 bases, with 7 bases separating them. The length of the CDR3 is 13 residues. The CDR3 spells CASSLAQGYGYTF. CDR3 nucleotides: TGTGCCAGCAGCTTAGCCCAGGGCTATGGCTACACCTTC.

This clonotype was detected ten times or more. This beta chain is an unintended read in a library built for alpha chains; its size means little. The chain has TRBV5-1 and TRBJ2-7; D perhaps matches TRBD2 (5 bases). The CDR3 is 13 residues long. Germline V gene lookup returns CDR1 SGHRS and CDR2 YFSETQ. The germline V and J ends were trimmed by 1 base and 5 bases, with 10 bases remaining between them. The CDR3 region has the DNA TGCGCCAGCAGCTTGATAGCGCCTAACGAGCAGTACTTC. This gives the protein CASSLIAPNEQYF.

This clonotype was observed many times. This beta chain is a stray read from a library made for alpha chains; its abundance is not meaningful. V gene TRBV5-6 combines with J gene TRBJ2-2; D is unclear. CDR3 length: 14 amino acids. V gave up 3 bases and J gave up 3 bases, with 9 bases separating them. CDR1 is SGHDT and CDR2 is YYEEEE in the germline V gene. The CDR3 DNA reads as TGTGCCAGCAGCTACGGACGGTACACCGGGGAGCTGTTTTTT. This sequence encodes CASSYGRYTGELFF. The variable domain in full, with the rest retrieved from reference TRBV5-6 and TRBJ2-2, is DAGVTQSPTHLIKTRGQQVTLRCSPKSGHDTVSWYQQALGQGPQFIFQYYEEEERQRGNFPDRFSGHQFPNYSSELNVNALLLGDSALYLCASSYGRYTGELFFGEGSRLTVL.

This clonotype has a handful of counts. The library was built for alpha chains, so this beta chain is an off-target read and its size means little. This sequence joins TRBV7-2 and TRBJ1-5, with 8 bases aligning to TRBD1. Germline V lookup: CDR1 SGHTA, CDR2 FQGNSA. The CDR3 consists of 14 residues. With V trimmed by 5 bases and J by 3 bases, 3 bases remained unmatched. The CDR3 loop is CASSQDRVNQPQHF. The CDR3 nucleotides read TGTGCCAGCAGCCAGGACAGGGTCAATCAGCCCCAGCATTTT.

This clonotype was counted many times. This beta chain is an unintended read in a library built for alpha chains; its size means little. This chain joins TRBV6-1 and TRBJ2-7, with D possibly matching TRBD1 (6 bases). Trimming cost V 10 bases and J 3 bases, with 13 bases left between them. Per the germline V gene, CDR1 is MNHNS and CDR2 is SASEGT. The CDR3 spans 12 residues. The CDR3 DNA follows: TGTGCCACTCAACAGGGCGTCTACGAGCAGTACTTC. It specifies CATQQGVYEQYF.

This clonotype is labeled medium-sized. As an off-target read in a library built for alpha chains, this beta chain has a frequency of little significance. The chain is built from TRBV12-3 or TRBV12-4 and TRBJ2-7; D is uncertain. Trimming took 2 bases from V and 6 from J, leaving 11 bases between them. CDR3 size: 13 residues. CDR3 in amino acids: CASSLPTMGEQYF. The CDR3 nucleotides are TGTGCCAGCAGTTTACCCACTATGGGCGAGCAGTACTTC.

This clonotype was picked up many times. The size of this beta chain means little, since it is a stray read in a library made for alpha chains. This chain uses TRBV6-2 or TRBV6-3 with TRBJ1-1; no clear D. The CDR3 runs to 15 residues. Germline V gene lookup returns CDR1 MNHEY and CDR2 SVGEGT. The V end lost 0 bases, the J end lost 6 bases, and 14 bases lay between the germline ends. The CDR3: CASSYSEKIDSEAFF. The CDR3 nucleotides read TGTGCCAGCAGTTACTCTGAGAAAATCGACTCTGAAGCTTTCTTT.

In this sample, this clonotype turned up many times. For a library built for alpha chains, this beta chain is a stray read; little rests on its size. V usage is TRBV9 and J usage is TRBJ1-1, with 7 bases identical to TRBD1. The CDR3 is 15 amino acids. CDR1 and CDR2 from the germline V gene are SGDLS and YYNGEE. The V and J ends lost 4 bases and 3 bases, in that order; junction bases with no gene match: 9. CDR3 bases: TGTGCCAGCAGCCCATCAGGGGGTGTGGACACTGAAGCTTTCTTT. The encoded protein is CASSPSGGVDTEAFF.

This clonotype has ten or more counts. This beta chain was picked up by a library intended for alpha chains and is off target, so its count carries little meaning. The genes are TRBV20-1 and TRBJ2-1; TRBD2 aligns across 8 bases. V shed 6 bases and J 3 bases; nucleotides not matched to a gene: 13. The CDR3 is made up of 16 amino acids. Germline V gene lookup returns CDR1 DFQATT and CDR2 SNEGSKA (reference sequence). The CDR3 DNA reads TGCAGTGCCGGGAAGGACGGGAGGGCTTACTACAATGAGCAGTTCTTC. This translates into CSAGKDGRAYYNEQFF.

This clonotype was seen ten or more times. This beta chain turned up in a library designed for alpha chains; as an off-target read, its abundance says little. CDR3 loop: CASSYSPKAGFEQYF. The CDR3 DNA reads TGTGCCAGCAGTTACTCCCCCAAAGCTGGTTTCGAGCAGTACTTC. The J gene is TRBJ2-7, the V gene TRBV6-5; D remains ambiguous. Trimming pared 0 bases from V and 6 bases from J, leaving 15 bases between. The CDR3 loop spans 15 amino acids. The germline gives CDR1 MNHEY, CDR2 SVGAGI.